These 27 T cell receptor beta chains came from one sample sequenced in a study of cytomegalovirus exposure and HLA in healthy donors. The PCR had 60 Vbeta and 13 Jbeta primers. Profiling relied on immunoSEQ multiplex PCR, and the TCRdb table lists in-frame clones only, not all of them. This table has some 130,000 clones, about two thirds appearing once. The specimen was PBMCs. The source of these receptors is a woman aged 55-69 years in good health and CMV-seropositive.

In DNA form, the CDR3 reads TGTGCCAGCAGTTCGACGACAGGGGGCACCACTGAAGCTTTCTTT. Amino acids: CASSSTTGGTTEAFF. The gene calls are TRBV28 and TRBJ1-1, with TRBD1 matching 10 bases. V lost 4 bases and J lost 4; bases outside the gene matches: 6. CDR3 length equals 15 residues. Germline CDR1 reads MDHEN; CDR2 reads SYDVKM.

In its sample, this clone was seen a few times. This chain connects TRBV6-5 to TRBJ2-1, with 14 positions matching TRBD2. CDR3 size: 15 residues. Germline CDR1 MNHEY, CDR2 SVGAGI. DNA for the CDR3: TGTTTGACCCGCGGGACTAGCGGGAGAGGTGGTGAGCAGTTCTTC. Translated: CLTRGTSGRGGEQFF.

The chain employs TRBV4-2 and TRBJ2-1, with a tentative D call TRBD1 (7 bases). Trimming stripped 0 bases from V and 8 bases from J, with 14 bases between. Germline CDR1 is LGHNA and CDR2 is YNFKEQ. The CDR3 spans 15 residues. The CDR3 is CASSQEGGREDEQFF. CDR3 DNA sequence: TGTGCCAGCAGCCAAGAAGGGGGCAGGGAGGATGAGCAGTTCTTC.

The chain is built from TRBV7-8 and TRBJ1-2, with a weak D call TRBD1 (5 bases). Germline values: CDR1 SGHVS, CDR2 FQNEAQ. CDR3 length equals 15 residues. The germline V and J ends were trimmed by 1 base and 0 bases, with 9 bases remaining between them. CDR3 coding DNA: TGTGCCAGCAGCTTAGTGGACATAGCTAACTATGGCTACACCTTC. It encodes CASSLVDIANYGYTF.

The chain is built from TRBV30 and TRBJ1-5; D remains ambiguous. CDR3 length equals 15 residues. From germline, CDR1 is GTSNPN and CDR2 SVGIG (reference sequence). Between the trimmed V and J ends, which lost 2 bases and 3 bases, there was a span of 14 bases. CDR3 nucleotides: TGTGCCTGGAGTCCCCAGGCGGGGATCAATCAGCCCCAGCATTTT. This encodes CAWSPQAGINQPQHF. The full variable domain, its missing parts supplied by reference TRBV30 and TRBJ1-5, is SQTIHQWPATLVQPVGSPLSLECTVEGTSNPNLYWYRQAAGRGLQLLFYSVGIGQISSEVPQNLSASRPQDRQFILSSKKLLLSDSGFYLCAWSPQAGINQPQHFGDGTRLSIL.

In its sample, this clone was seen once. The gene calls are TRBV18 and TRBJ2-3; D is uncertain. Trimming stripped 1 base from V and 2 bases from J, with 10 bases between. The CDR3 contains 15 residues. CDR1 is KGHSH and CDR2 is LQKENI in the germline V gene. The CDR3 coding sequence is TGTGCCAGCTCACCACTGACATCTACCACAGATACGCAGTATTTT. Encoded protein: CASSPLTSTTDTQYF. The variable domain in full, completed from reference TRBV18 and TRBJ2-3, reads NAGVMQNPRHLVRRRGQEARLRCSPMKGHSHVYWYRQLPEEGLKFMVYLQKENIIDESGMPKERFSAEFPKEGPSILRIQQVVRGDSAAYFCASSPLTSTTDTQYFGPGTRLTVL.

This chain uses TRBV11-2 with TRBJ2-3, with 8 bases matching TRBD2. Trimming removed 1 base from V and 14 bases from J; junction bases left unmatched: 2. The germline gives CDR1 SGHAT, CDR2 FQNNGV. The length of the CDR3 is 11 residues. The CDR3 sequence: CASSLGLAPYF. The DNA of the CDR3 is TGTGCCAGCAGCTTAGGACTAGCGCCGTATTTT. The complete variable domain, with remaining parts taken from reference TRBV11-2 and TRBJ2-3, reads EAGVAQSPRYKIIEKRQSVAFWCNPISGHATLYWYQQILGQGPKLLIQFQNNGVVDDSQLPKDRFSAERLKGVDSTLKIQPAKLEDSAVYLCASSLGLAPYFGPGTRLTVL.

This chain connects TRBV19 to TRBJ1-4, with TRBD1 as a possible D gene (6 bases). CDR1 is LNHDA and CDR2 is SQIVND in the germline V gene (reference sequence). Trimming shortened V by 5 bases and J by 5 bases, and 9 bases separated the two germline ends. The CDR3 is 13 amino acids. CDR3 residues: CASSERGNEKLFF. The CDR3 DNA reads TGTGCCAGTAGTGAGAGGGGGAATGAAAAACTGTTTTTT.

This chain connects TRBV5-4 to TRBJ1-2; 9 bases fit TRBD1. Germline CDR1 SGHNT, CDR2 YYREEE (reference sequence). There are 16 residues in the CDR3. After removal of 4 bases from V and 3 bases from J, the junction contained 10 bases not matched to a gene. The CDR3 DNA follows: TGTGCCAGCAGCATAGGACAGGGGCGGGGAGACTATGGCTACACCTTC. This codes for CASSIGQGRGDYGYTF.

This chain uses TRBV19 with TRBJ2-5, with 10 bases matching TRBD1. Germline-derived CDR1 and CDR2 are LNHDA and SQIVND (reference sequence). CDR3 length: 15 amino acids. V lost 2 bases to trimming and J lost 3 bases; unmatched junction nucleotides: 3. The CDR3, as DNA: TGTGCCAGTAGTATATTAGGGACAGGGGAAGAGACCCAGTACTTC. Its translation: CASSILGTGEETQYF.

The chain joins TRBV5-1 to TRBJ1-1, with D tentatively TRBD1 (5 bases). V dropped 4 bases and J dropped 1 base, with 11 bases sitting between them. The CDR3 is 14 amino acids. Germline CDR1 is SGHRS and CDR2 is YFSETQ. This CDR3 is CASSTPRGNTEAFF. CDR3 DNA sequence: TGCGCCAGCAGCACCCCTAGGGGGAACACTGAAGCTTTCTTT.

J is TRBJ2-4 and V is TRBV6-4; TRBD2 matches at 7 bases. V lost 5 bases and J lost 0; bases outside the gene matches: 16. From germline, CDR1 is MRHNA and CDR2 SNTAGT. The CDR3 contains 19 residues. The CDR3 is CASSKSSSGVLGAKNIQYF. CDR3 DNA sequence: TGTGCCAGCAGTAAGTCGTCTAGCGGCGTTTTGGGAGCCAAAAACATTCAGTACTTC.

The chain carries TRBV5-6 and TRBJ1-1; maybe TRBD1 (6 bases). The V end lost 5 bases, the J end lost 3 bases, and 14 bases lay between the germline ends. The CDR3 has 14 residues. Germline assignment: CDR1 SGHDT and CDR2 YYEEEE. The CDR3 region is CASRAGAWDTEAFF. In DNA form, the CDR3 reads TGTGCCAGCAGGGCGGGGGCGTGGGACACTGAAGCTTTCTTT.

The V and J genes are TRBV9 and TRBJ2-3; D remains ambiguous. The germline V gene encodes CDR1 SGDLS and CDR2 YYNGEE. This CDR3 is built from 14 residues. With 0 bases removed from V and 0 bases from J, the gap between germline ends came to 5 bases. CDR3 bases: TGTGCCAGCAGCGTAGCTCCTAGCACAGATACGCAGTATTTT. It translates to CASSVAPSTDTQYF.

The rearrangement joins TRBV28 to TRBJ1-2; 12 nucleotides agree with TRBD1. Trimming at V came to 4 bases and at J to 6 bases, leaving 3 bases not matched to a gene. Germline loops: CDR1 MDHEN, CDR2 SYDVKM. The length of the CDR3 is 14 residues. The CDR3, as DNA: TGTGCCAGCAGTTGGGACAGGGGGCGGCATGGCTACACCTTC. Amino acids: CASSWDRGRHGYTF.

The chain links TRBV11-2 to TRBJ2-5, with 11 bases aligning to TRBD2. The CDR3 runs 17 residues. The germline gives CDR1 SGHAT, CDR2 FQNNGV. Trimming took 5 bases from V and 2 from J; bases not matched to a gene: 10. The chain's CDR3 is CASSPPTSGRRQETQYF. Here the CDR3 DNA reads TGTGCCAGCAGCCCTCCAACTAGCGGGAGAAGGCAAGAGACCCAGTACTTC.

The J gene is TRBJ1-1, the V gene TRBV18; possible D gene TRBD1, 5 bases. Germline CDR1 and CDR2: KGHSH and LQKENI. Trimming took off 8 bases at V and 1 base at J, with 20 bases between the two ends. The CDR3 runs to 16 residues. Here the CDR3 reads CASNPAGHGTNTEAFF. CDR3 nucleotide sequence: TGTGCCAGCAACCCTGCAGGGCACGGAACGAACACTGAAGCTTTCTTT.

V usage is TRBV4-1 and J usage is TRBJ2-7; 9 bases match TRBD2. Germline loops: CDR1 MGHRA, CDR2 YSYEKL. The CDR3 has 21 amino acids. V gave up 2 bases and J gave up 2 bases; unmatched junction bases: 22. CDR3 bases: TGCGCCAGCAGCCAACGTGTCAGGCCTAGCGGGGAAACTAAACATCCCTACGAGCAGTACTTC. Translation gives CASSQRVRPSGETKHPYEQYF.

This chain connects TRBV18 to TRBJ2-2, with D possibly matching TRBD1 (5 bases). This CDR3 has 15 residues. The germline V gene encodes CDR1 KGHSH and CDR2 LQKENI. The V gene lost 6 bases and the J gene lost 4 bases, with 15 bases spanning the gap. This CDR3 is CASSSGQSGTGELFF. CDR3 sequence (DNA): TGTGCCAGCTCGTCAGGACAATCAGGCACCGGGGAGCTGTTTTTT.

The chain joins TRBV5-1 to TRBJ2-6, with 12 bases identical to TRBD2. There are 21 residues in the CDR3. Trimming cost V 4 bases and J 0 bases; bases outside gene matches: 14. Germline V gene lookup returns CDR1 SGHRS and CDR2 YFSETQ. In nucleotides, the CDR3 is TGCGCCAGCAGCAGTGGGGCACTAGCGGGAGGTCCCCTCTCTGGGGCCAACGTCCTGACTTTC. Translated, it gives CASSSGALAGGPLSGANVLTF.

The rearrangement links TRBV4-1 to TRBJ1-4; D is undetermined. This CDR3 comprises 14 residues. Germline CDR1 MGHRA, CDR2 YSYEKL. Trimming pared 3 bases from V and 8 bases from J, leaving 13 bases between. The CDR3: CASSQRAPDEKLFF. CDR3 nucleotide sequence: TGCGCCAGCAGCCAGCGGGCCCCCGACGAAAAACTGTTTTTT.

The chain carries TRBV10-3 and TRBJ1-2; no reliable D call. The CDR3 has 12 residues. Per germline, CDR1 ENHRY and CDR2 SYGVKD. V was shortened by 2 bases and J by 3 bases, with 4 bases between the two germline ends. The CDR3 nucleotides read TGTGCCATCAGTGAGGGAGACTATGGCTACACCTTC. Amino acids: CAISEGDYGYTF.

The V gene is TRBV25-1, the J gene TRBJ1-1; D is uncertain. The V end lost 1 base, the J end lost 6 bases, and 12 bases lay between the germline ends. CDR1 and CDR2 from the germline V gene are MGHDK and SYGVNS. This CDR3 is built from 14 residues. Here the CDR3 reads CASSESVTVAEAFF. CDR3 nucleotide sequence: TGTGCCAGCAGTGAATCTGTGACTGTCGCTGAAGCTTTCTTT.

This clone was detected a few times. The CDR3 DNA sequence: TGTGCCAGCAGTCGCCGACAGGGGGTACCTTACAATGAGCAGTTCTTC. As protein: CASSRRQGVPYNEQFF. V and J are TRBV6-6 and TRBJ2-1, with 9 bases matching TRBD1. The CDR3 runs 16 residues. From germline, CDR1 is MNHNY and CDR2 SVGAGI (reference sequence). V was clipped by 5 bases and J by 4 bases; unmatched bases: 9.

V and J are TRBV7-6 and TRBJ2-6; D might be TRBD2 (5 bases). Trimming removed 5 bases from V and 1 base from J, with 15 bases in between. Per germline, CDR1 SGHVS and CDR2 FNYEAQ. The CDR3 has 17 amino acids. The CDR3 is CASSLLAKRSGANVLTF. The CDR3, as DNA: TGTGCCAGCAGCCTCCTAGCTAAGCGATCTGGGGCCAACGTCCTGACTTTC.

CDR3 amino acids: CASSLLDTYGYTF. The CDR3 DNA reads TGTGCCAGCTCACTCCTGGACACCTATGGCTACACCTTC. The chain couples TRBV18 to TRBJ1-2; TRBD1 might be the D (5 bases). The CDR3 is 13 amino acids. Germline V lookup: CDR1 KGHSH, CDR2 LQKENI. The V and J ends lost 4 bases and 4 bases respectively, with 10 bases between them.

This chain uses TRBV9 with TRBJ2-2, with TRBD2 matching 12 bases. V shed 0 bases and J 7 bases; nucleotides not matched to a gene: 4. The CDR3 length is 16 residues. Germline V gene sequence: CDR1 SGDLS, CDR2 YYNGEE. CDR3 sequence: CASSVDSSGRGGELFF. The CDR3 DNA reads as TGTGCCAGCAGCGTAGATTCTAGCGGGAGGGGCGGGGAGCTGTTTTTT.